This T cell receptor (beta chain) was retrieved from a study of T cells in Graves' hyperthyroidism and ophthalmopathy (dated by TCRdb to about 2019). About the study as a whole: Peripheral blood was sampled at the time of initial diagnosis, prior to any treatment. To identify TCR V-J signatures that set the groups apart, the researchers used a discovery cohort of about a hundred patients, made up of 40 to 45 with Graves' ophthalmopathy and about 55 with stable Graves' hyperthyroidism. Whether ophthalmopathy could be predicted prospectively was tested in an independent validation cohort made up of roughly 20 hyperthyroidism patients plus 17 patients who later progressed to ophthalmopathy. The 90 to 100 discovery patients were randomly split 7:3 into training and test sets. The study also compared thyroid tissue and blood T-cell repertoires from five or six Graves' hyperthyroidism patients. After sampling, hyperthyroidism patients received methimazole starting at 30 mg daily, and ophthalmopathy patients received high-dose intravenous methylprednisolone. The paper reports TCR Vbeta CDR3 sequencing of some 140 peripheral blood samples: some 41 ophthalmopathy, roughly 80 hyperthyroidism and around 17 progressor patients.

Hyperthyroidism patients were newly diagnosed, had a disease duration of under 2 months, and were aged 18 to 65 years. The study excluded patients with uncontrolled infections, other autoimmune diseases, pregnancy or lactation. Diagnoses relied on clinical symptoms, serum thyroxine and TRAb, thyroid ultrasound and orbital computed tomography. For progressor patients, blood was drawn at the first diagnosis of hyperthyroidism, before any ophthalmopathy symptoms had appeared. PBMCs were separated from 7.5 to 10 ml of fresh peripheral blood using Ficoll-Paque density gradient centrifugation. Patients classed as progressors first received a Graves' hyperthyroidism diagnosis and then went on to develop ophthalmopathy during follow-up. Trizol reagent was used to extract total RNA, and RNA quality was then checked on an Agilent 2100 Bioanalyzer. The CDR3 covers 15 residues, taking in both the cysteine and the phenylalanine. Only the CDR3 part of the read is kept: 45 bases, read in frame from the first base. V loses 4 bases of germline sequence and J loses 3 bases, and the interval between the two ends is 13 bases.

Many counts were recorded for this clonotype. Its recognized antigen is unknown. No much larger clone is present one base from it, and per-base qualities are unavailable. Amplification of TCR beta CDR3 regions was carried out from RNA transcripts. The TCR CDR3 was subjected to a first round of RT-PCR using the HTBI primer set and the Qiagen OneStep RT-PCR kit. Libraries were constructed in a second round of multiplex PCR, after which size selection and purification were carried out. Libraries were sequenced paired-end with 100 bp reads on an Illumina HiSeq2000. The source study handled its data this way. SOAPnuke was used to process the raw data, removing reads that contained adapters or uncalled bases, had a mean Phred below 15, or lacked an exact match to the constant primer or identifier. COPE v1.2.5 was used to merge high-quality paired reads, and clonotypes were defined as unique nucleotide sequences. MiTCR v1.1 was used to align clonotypes to the IMGT TRBV, TRBD and TRBJ reference segments. Analysis was restricted to V-J combinations with a frequency above 0.0001, which covered about 99% of repertoires. A TCS score was defined as the ratio between F50 (clonal expansion) and ExV (chaos), using BLOSUM62-based TCRdist between CDR3 peptides within each V-J. Welch's t-statistics and random forest reduced roughly 540 V-J features to around 14, which were used in a naive Bayes classifier (R e1071). Using fastp trimming at Q25 and MiXCR clonotype assembly, TCRdb reanalyzed the public sequencing data and kept in-frame beta chains. Under each unique CDR3 protein, matching rows form one entry showing the most common genes and DNA. The V and J calls were determined by TCRdb, not by the authors. For this sample the table gives 550,000 to 650,000 distinct CDR3 sequences, of which about 15% were detected only once. Around 5.4% of the sample is taken by the ten largest.

Overall study results and their limits: A model built on a 13 V-J signature distinguished ophthalmopathy from stable hyperthyroidism, reaching 87.88% sensitivity and about 81% specificity in cross-validation and 80%/75% in testing. Blood samples also contained most of the expanded thyroid clonotypes (frequency above 0.001), which suggests that blood repertoires may reflect thyroid immune responses. No statistical method was used to fix the sample size in advance, and group allocation was not hidden from the investigators. During validation, the model predicted progression to ophthalmopathy a median of around 6 months ahead of onset, with around 71% sensitivity and 72.22% specificity.

The chain joins TRBV12-3 or TRBV12-4 to TRBJ2-1; possibly the D gene is TRBD1, per 5 matching bases. This TCR was recovered from a woman aged 25 to 39 with Graves' hyperthyroidism that later progressed to Graves' ophthalmopathy. Material for sequencing was blood. CDR3 sequence: CASSSKETVYNEQFF. The DNA is as follows: TGTGCCAGCAGTTCTAAGGAGACAGTCTACAATGAGCAGTTCTTC.